This T cell receptor (beta chain) stems from a study of cytomegalovirus exposure and HLA in healthy donors. With 7 bases removed from V and 0 bases from J, the gap between germline ends came to 7 bases. The CDR3 is 14 residues long. The V gene's germline CDR1 is MNHNS and CDR2 SASEGT. 60 Vbeta and 13 Jbeta primers were used in PCR. The repertoire was sequenced with immunoSEQ multiplex PCR; TCRdb's copy has only in-frame clones and lacks some. The sample gives 200,000 to 250,000 clones, under 80% of which show up once; under 2% is in the top ten. The genes are TRBV6-1 and TRBJ1-6; D unresolved. This receptor was taken from a woman under 40 in good health and CMV-seronegative. The sequenced sample was PBMCs. CDR3 region: CASTQSSYNSPLHF. The DNA for the CDR3 is TGTGCCAGCACACAGAGCTCCTATAATTCACCCCTCCACTTT.